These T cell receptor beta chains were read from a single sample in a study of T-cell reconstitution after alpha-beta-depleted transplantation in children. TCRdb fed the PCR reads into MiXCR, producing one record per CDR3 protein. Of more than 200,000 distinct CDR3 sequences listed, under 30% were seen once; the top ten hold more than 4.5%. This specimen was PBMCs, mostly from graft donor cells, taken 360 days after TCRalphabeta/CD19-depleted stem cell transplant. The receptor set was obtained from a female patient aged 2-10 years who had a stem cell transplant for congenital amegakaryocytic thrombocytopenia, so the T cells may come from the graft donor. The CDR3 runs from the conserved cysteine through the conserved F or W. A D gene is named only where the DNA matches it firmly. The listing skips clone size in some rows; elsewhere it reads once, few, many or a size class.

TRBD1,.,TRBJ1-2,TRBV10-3,TGTGCCATCAGTGACCCAAGACAGGGGAATGGCTACACCTTC,CAISDPRQGNGYTF
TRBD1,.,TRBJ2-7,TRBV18,TGTGCCAGCTCACCGGGACAGGGACACGAGCAGTACTTC,CASSPGQGHEQYF
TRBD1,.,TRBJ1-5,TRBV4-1,TGCGCCAGCAGCCTAGGACAGGTGAATCAGCCCCAGCATTTT,CASSLGQVNQPQHF
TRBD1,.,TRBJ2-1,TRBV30,TGTGCCTGGGAACAGGGGGCCATCCCCTACAATGAGCAGTTCTTC,CAWEQGAIPYNEQFF
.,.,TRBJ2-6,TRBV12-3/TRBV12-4,TGTGCCAGCCTAAGAGGCTCTGGGGCCAACGTCCTGACTTTC,CASLRGSGANVLTF
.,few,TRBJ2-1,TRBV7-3,TGTGCCAGCAGCTTAATAGCGGACAATGAGCAGTTCTTC,CASSLIADNEQFF
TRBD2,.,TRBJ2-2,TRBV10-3,TGTGCCATCAGTGAGCGGACTAGCGGCACCGGGGAGCTGTTTTTT,CAISERTSGTGELFF
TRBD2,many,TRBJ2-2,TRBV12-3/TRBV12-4,TGTGCCAGCAGTTTCCGCACTAGCGGGAACACCGGGGAGCTGTTTTTT,CASSFRTSGNTGELFF
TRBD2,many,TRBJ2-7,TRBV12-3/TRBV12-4,TGTGCCAGCAGGCTGACTAGCGGGAGGCACTACGAGCAGTACTTC,CASRLTSGRHYEQYF
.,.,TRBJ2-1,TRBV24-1,TGTGCCACCAGGCACCGAGGAGGGAATGAGCAGTTCTTC,CATRHRGGNEQFF
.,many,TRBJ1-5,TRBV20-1,TGCAGTGCGTCGATTAATCCCCCTAATCAGCCCCAGCATTTT,CSASINPPNQPQHF
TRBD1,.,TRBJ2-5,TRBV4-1,TGCGCCAGCAGCCTGTGGACAGGGGCAGAGACCCAGTACTTC,CASSLWTGAETQYF
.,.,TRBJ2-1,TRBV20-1,TGCAGTGCTAGAGAAGCGACAGTCAATGAGCAGTTCTTC,CSAREATVNEQFF
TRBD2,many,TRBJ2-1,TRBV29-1,TGCAGCGTTGATAGGACTAGCGGAGTCTACAATGAGCAGTTCTTC,CSVDRTSGVYNEQFF
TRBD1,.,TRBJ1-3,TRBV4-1,TGCGCCAGCAGCCAAGATGGGCTGGGACAGGTGGGATACTCTGGAAACACCATATATTTT,CASSQDGLGQVGYSGNTIYF
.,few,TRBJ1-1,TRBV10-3,TGTGCCGCAAGGAAGGAGAACACTGAAGCTTTCTTT,CAARKENTEAFF
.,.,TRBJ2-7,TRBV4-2,TGTGCCAGCAGCCAAGGAGACCTCTCCTACGAGCAGTACTTC,CASSQGDLSYEQYF
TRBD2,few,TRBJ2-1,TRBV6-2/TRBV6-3,TGTGCCAGCAGTTACTCGCTAGCGGGAGGTCAGTTCTTC,CASSYSLAGGQFF
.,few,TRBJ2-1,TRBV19,TGTGCCAGTAGTACCACAAAAAACCGGGGGATTGAGCAGTTCTTC,CASSTTKNRGIEQFF
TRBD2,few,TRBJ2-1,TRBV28,TGTGCCAGCAGTGTCCAACTAGCGACGTATTACAATGAGCAGTTCTTC,CASSVQLATYYNEQFF
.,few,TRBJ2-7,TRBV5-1,TGCGCCAGCAGCTTGGGTCAGGCACTGAGCCCTTACGAGCAGTACTTC,CASSLGQALSPYEQYF
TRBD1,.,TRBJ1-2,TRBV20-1,TGCAGTGCTACCTCCTCGTACGACAGGGGCGGCTATGGCTACACCTTC,CSATSSYDRGGYGYTF
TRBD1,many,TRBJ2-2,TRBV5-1,TGCGCCAGTAGGGACAGAACGAACACCGGGGAGCTGTTTTTT,CASRDRTNTGELFF
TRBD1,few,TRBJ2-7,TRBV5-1,TGCGCCAGCAGCCCCGGACAGGGAACGGCCGACTTC,CASSPGQGTADF
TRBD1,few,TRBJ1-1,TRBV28,TGTGCCAGCAGTGGGACAGTCCCCTTTATGAACACTGAAGCTTTCTTT,CASSGTVPFMNTEAFF
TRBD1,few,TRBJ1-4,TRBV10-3,TGTGCCATCAGTCCCGGACAGGGGATGGGAGAAAAACTGTTTTTT,CAISPGQGMGEKLFF